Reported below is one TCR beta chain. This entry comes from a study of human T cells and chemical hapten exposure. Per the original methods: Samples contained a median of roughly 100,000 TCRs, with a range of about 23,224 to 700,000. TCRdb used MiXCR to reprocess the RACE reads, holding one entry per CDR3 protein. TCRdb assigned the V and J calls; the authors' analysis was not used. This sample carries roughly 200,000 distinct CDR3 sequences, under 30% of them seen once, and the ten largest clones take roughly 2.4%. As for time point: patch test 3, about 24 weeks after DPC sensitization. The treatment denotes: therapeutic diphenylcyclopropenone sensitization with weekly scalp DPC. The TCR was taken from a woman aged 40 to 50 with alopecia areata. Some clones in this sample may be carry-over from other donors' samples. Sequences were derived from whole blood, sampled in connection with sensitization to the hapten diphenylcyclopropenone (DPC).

In nucleotides, the CDR3 is TGTGCCAGTAGTACGGTTACAGGCCCCCAGTACTTC. Residues: CASSTVTGPQYF. The chain couples TRBV19 to TRBJ2-7, with D perhaps matching TRBD1 (5 bases). The V end lost 4 bases, the J end lost 10 bases, and 14 bases lay between the germline ends. The CDR3 totals 12 residues. Germline CDR1 reads LNHDA; CDR2 reads SQIVND (reference sequence).